Below are 7 T cell receptor beta chains sequenced from a single sample in a study of T cells in Graves' hyperthyroidism and ophthalmopathy. Researchers took RNA transcripts and amplified the TCR beta CDR3 regions from them. RT-PCR in the first round (using the HTBI primer set) targeted the TCR CDR3. TCRdb called the multiplex PCR reads again in MiXCR, with one record for every CDR3 protein. The data hold fewer than 450,000 distinct CDR3 sequences, with about 18% observed a single time. Sequencing used blood. These receptors originate from a woman in her thirties with Graves' hyperthyroidism that later progressed to Graves' ophthalmopathy.

There are many counts of this clonotype. V gene TRBV2 combines with J gene TRBJ1-2; 7 bases match TRBD1. The CDR3 sequence is 14 residues long. V shed 6 bases and J 3 bases; nucleotides not matched to a gene: 7. The germline CDR1 and CDR2 sequences are SNHLY and FYNNEI. CDR3 sequence (DNA): TGTGCCAGCAGAGAAACTACAGGGGACTATGGCTACACCTTC. This codes for CASRETTGDYGYTF.

This chain uses TRBV6-1 with TRBJ2-5; TRBD1 agrees at 7 bases. The V gene's germline CDR1 is MNHNS and CDR2 SASEGT. This CDR3 contains 14 residues. The trim removed 5 bases at V and 2 bases at J, leaving 5 bases unmatched. This CDR3 reads CASSRQGEQETQYF. The CDR3 DNA sequence: TGTGCCAGCAGTCGACAGGGTGAGCAAGAGACCCAGTACTTC.

This clonotype occurred many times. The CDR3 sequence is CASSTEFHEETQYF. CDR3 sequence (DNA): TGTGCCAGCAGTACTGAGTTCCATGAAGAGACCCAGTACTTC. The chain recombines TRBV12-3 or TRBV12-4 with TRBJ2-5; unclear D gene. This CDR3 is 14 amino acids long. V was shortened by 5 bases and J by 3 bases, with 13 bases between the two germline ends.

V is TRBV9 and J is TRBJ1-4; D is uncertain. Germline V CDR1 and CDR2: SGDLS, YYNGEE. The CDR3 is 15 amino acids. The V gene lost 0 bases and the J gene lost 5 bases, with 11 bases spanning the gap. The CDR3 spells CASSVEPGTNEKLFF. The DNA of the CDR3 is TGTGCCAGCAGCGTAGAACCGGGTACGAATGAAAAACTGTTTTTT. Drawing the rest from reference TRBV9 and TRBJ1-4, the complete variable domain is DSGVTQTPKHLITATGQRVTLRCSPRSGDLSVYWYQQSLDQGLQFLIQYYNGEERAKGNILERFSAQQFPDLHSELNLSSLELGDSALYFCASSVEPGTNEKLFFGSGTQLSVL.

This clonotype was detected many times. The chain recombines TRBV28 with TRBJ1-1; D gene uncertain. Germline V CDR1 and CDR2: MDHEN, SYDVKM. The CDR3 spans 13 residues. Trimming left V 8 bases short and J 0 bases short, with 10 bases between. The CDR3 DNA sequence: TGTGCCAGCCACAGCCTCATGAACACTGAAGCTTTCTTT. It specifies CASHSLMNTEAFF.

This clonotype was seen repeatedly, ten times or more. This rearrangement joins TRBV28 to TRBJ2-1, with D maybe TRBD2 (8 bases). The CDR3 consists of 20 residues. From germline, CDR1 is MDHEN and CDR2 SYDVKM. Trimming left V 6 bases short and J 0 bases short, with 27 bases between. The CDR3 region is CASSPPGGYSGDSSYNEQFF. The CDR3 nucleotides read TGTGCCAGCAGCCCCCCCGGGGGGTATAGCGGGGACAGCTCCTACAATGAGCAGTTCTTC.

This clonotype was seen repeatedly, ten times or more. The chain links TRBV20-1 to TRBJ2-4, with D perhaps matching TRBD1 (6 bases). Trimming shortened V by 6 bases and J by 5 bases, and 14 bases separated the two germline ends. CDR3 length: 13 residues. CDR1 and CDR2 (germline): DFQATT, SNEGSKA (reference sequence). CDR3 amino acids: CSADGRGENIQYF. The CDR3 bases are TGCAGTGCGGACGGCAGGGGCGAAAACATTCAGTACTTC.